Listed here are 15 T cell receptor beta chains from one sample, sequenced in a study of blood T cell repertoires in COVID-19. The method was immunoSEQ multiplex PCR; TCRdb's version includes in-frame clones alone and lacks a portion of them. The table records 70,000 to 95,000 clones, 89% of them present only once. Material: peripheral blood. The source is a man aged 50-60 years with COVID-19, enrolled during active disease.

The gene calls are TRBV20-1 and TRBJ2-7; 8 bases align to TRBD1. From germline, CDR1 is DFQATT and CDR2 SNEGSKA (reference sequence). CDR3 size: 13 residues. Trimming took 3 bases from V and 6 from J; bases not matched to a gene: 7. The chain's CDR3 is CSASTGGRGEQYF. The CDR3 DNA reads TGCAGTGCTAGTACAGGGGGAAGAGGCGAGCAGTACTTC.

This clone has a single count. Here the CDR3 reads CASSPLSNYGYTF. CDR3 nucleotides: TGTGCCAGCAGCCCCTTATCGAACTATGGCTACACCTTC. V and J are TRBV11-2 and TRBJ1-2; D unresolved. The V gene's germline CDR1 is SGHAT and CDR2 FQNNGV. This CDR3 spans 13 amino acids. V was shortened by 5 bases and J by 2 bases, with 9 bases between the two germline ends.

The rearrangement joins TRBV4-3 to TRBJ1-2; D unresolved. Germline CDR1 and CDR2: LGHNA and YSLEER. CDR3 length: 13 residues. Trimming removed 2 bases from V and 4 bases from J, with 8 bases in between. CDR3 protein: CASSQLGGYGYTF. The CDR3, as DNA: TGCGCCAGCAGCCAACTGGGAGGCTATGGCTACACCTTC.

In DNA, the CDR3 is TGTGCCAGTAGTAACGAGCCTGGAAACACCATATATTTT. It codes for CASSNEPGNTIYF. V gene TRBV19 combines with J gene TRBJ1-3; D uncertain. CDR1 and CDR2 from the germline V gene are LNHDA and SQIVND (reference sequence). V was clipped by 4 bases and J by 2 bases, with 6 bases between them. The CDR3 sequence is 13 residues long.

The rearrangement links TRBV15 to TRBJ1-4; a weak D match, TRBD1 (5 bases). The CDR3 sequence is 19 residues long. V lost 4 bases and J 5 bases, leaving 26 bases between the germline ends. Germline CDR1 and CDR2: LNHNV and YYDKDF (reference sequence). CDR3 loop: CATSKGPRGRESINEKLFF. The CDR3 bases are TGTGCCACCAGCAAGGGGCCCCGGGGGAGGGAGTCCATAAATGAAAAACTGTTTTTT. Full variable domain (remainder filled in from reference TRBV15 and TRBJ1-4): DAMVIQNPRYQVTQFGKPVTLSCSQTLNHNVMYWYQQKSSQAPKLLFHYYDKDFNNEADTPDNFQSRRPNTSFCFLDIRSPGLGDTAMYLCATSKGPRGRESINEKLFFGSGTQLSVL.

The DNA for the CDR3 is TGTGCCAGCCGCCTCGGGGGAGCGGGGAACACTGAAGCTTTCTTT. It translates to CASRLGGAGNTEAFF. The J gene is TRBJ1-1, the V gene TRBV7-2; a possible D gene is TRBD1 (5 bases). The V end was cut by 8 bases, the J end by 1 base, with 17 bases between. CDR3 length: 15 amino acids. Germline V lookup: CDR1 SGHTA, CDR2 FQGNSA.

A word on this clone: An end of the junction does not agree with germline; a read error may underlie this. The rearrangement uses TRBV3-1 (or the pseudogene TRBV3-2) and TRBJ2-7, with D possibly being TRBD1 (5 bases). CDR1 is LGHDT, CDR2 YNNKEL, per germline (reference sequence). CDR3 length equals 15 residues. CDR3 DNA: TGTGCCAACAGCCAAGTTCCGGACACCTCCTACGAGCAGTACTTC. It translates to CANSQVPDTSYEQYF.

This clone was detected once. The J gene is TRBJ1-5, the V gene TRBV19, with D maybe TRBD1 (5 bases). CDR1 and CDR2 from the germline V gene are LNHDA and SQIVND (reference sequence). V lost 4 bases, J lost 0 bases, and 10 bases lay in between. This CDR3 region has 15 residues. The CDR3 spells CASSTEGYSNQPQHF. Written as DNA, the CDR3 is TGTGCCAGTAGTACGGAGGGGTATAGCAATCAGCCCCAGCATTTT.

CDR3 nucleotides: TGTGCCAGCTCACCATGGCTAGCGGGGGGGAATGAGCAGTTCTTC. This encodes CASSPWLAGGNEQFF. The genes are TRBV18 and TRBJ2-1; TRBD2 matches 12 bases. From germline, CDR1 is KGHSH and CDR2 LQKENI. This CDR3 region has 15 residues. The J segment lost 7 bases and the V segment lost 2 bases, leaving 3 bases of the junction unmatched.

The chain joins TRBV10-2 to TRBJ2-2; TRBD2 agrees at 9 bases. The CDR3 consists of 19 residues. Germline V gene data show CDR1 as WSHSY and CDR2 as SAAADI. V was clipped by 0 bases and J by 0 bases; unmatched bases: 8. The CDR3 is CASSESKTSGRTNTGELFF. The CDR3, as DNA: TGCGCCAGCAGTGAGTCGAAAACTAGCGGGCGGACGAACACCGGGGAGCTGTTTTTT.

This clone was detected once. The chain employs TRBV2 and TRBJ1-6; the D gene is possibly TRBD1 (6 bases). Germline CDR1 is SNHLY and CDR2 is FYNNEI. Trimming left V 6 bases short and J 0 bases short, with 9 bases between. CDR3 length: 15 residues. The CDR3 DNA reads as TGTGCCAGCAGAAGACAGGTCTCCTATAATTCACCCCTCCACTTT. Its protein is CASRRQVSYNSPLHF.

In nucleotides, the CDR3 is TGCGCCAGTAATGGACAGGATGATGGCTACACCTTC. Translating gives CASNGQDDGYTF. The rearrangement links TRBV5-1 to TRBJ1-2, with 7 nucleotides matching TRBD1. This CDR3 has 12 amino acids. From germline, CDR1 is SGHRS and CDR2 YFSETQ. With 8 bases clipped from V and 6 bases from J, the junction kept 7 bases outside the gene matches.

The CDR3 DNA reads as TGTGCCAGCAGCTTAATCCTAGCGGAAGAGACCCAGTACTTC. Translating it yields CASSLILAEETQYF. The chain links TRBV7-3 to TRBJ2-5; 7 nucleotides agree with TRBD2. The CDR3 length is 14 residues. The trim removed 1 base at V and 3 bases at J, leaving 2 bases unmatched. Germline V gene data show CDR1 as SGHTA and CDR2 as FQGTGA.

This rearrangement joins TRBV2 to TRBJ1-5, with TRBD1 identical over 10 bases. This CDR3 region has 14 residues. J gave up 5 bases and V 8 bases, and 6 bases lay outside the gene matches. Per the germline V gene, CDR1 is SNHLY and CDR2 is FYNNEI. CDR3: CASRWDRGDQPQHF. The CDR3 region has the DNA TGTGCCAGCCGTTGGGACAGGGGTGATCAGCCCCAGCATTTT.

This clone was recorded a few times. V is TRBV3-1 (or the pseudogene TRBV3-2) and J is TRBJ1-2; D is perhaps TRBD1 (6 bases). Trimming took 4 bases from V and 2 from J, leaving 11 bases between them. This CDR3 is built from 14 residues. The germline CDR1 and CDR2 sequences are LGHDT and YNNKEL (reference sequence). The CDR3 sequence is CASSPRQENYGYTF. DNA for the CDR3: TGTGCCAGCAGCCCCCGACAGGAAAACTATGGCTACACCTTC.